This is a list of T cell receptor beta chains from one sample in a study of T cells after yellow fever vaccination. TCRdb used MiXCR to reprocess the 5' RACE reads, holding one entry per CDR3 protein. The sample includes roughly 520,000 distinct CDR3 sequences, roughly a fifth seen only once; the top ten take roughly 16%. Sequencing was performed on PBMCs, taken 21 days after the first yellow fever vaccination. All receptors derive from a man aged 18 to 29 who received the YFV17D yellow fever vaccine. Both conserved end residues are part of each CDR3. A D gene is named only where the DNA matches it firmly. Not all rows give a size; the values are once, few, many and, for expanded clones, a class.

length: 13; D: NA; V: TRBV4-1; J: TRBJ1-3; size: NA; DNA: TGCGCCAGCAGCCAAGCCAGGGGAGACACCATATATTTT; CDR3: CASSQARGDTIYF
length: 14; D: NA; V: TRBV19; J: TRBJ2-2; size: NA; DNA: TGTGCCAGTAGTAAATCGCCGGGCACCGGGGAGCTGTTTTTT; CDR3: CASSKSPGTGELFF
length: 12; D: NA; V: TRBV6-5; J: TRBJ1-1; size: few; DNA: TGTGCCAGCAGGGATATATGGGAAAAAGCTTTCTTT; CDR3: CASRDIWEKAFF
length: 18; D: NA; V: TRBV6-5; J: TRBJ2-2; size: few; DNA: TGTGCCAGCAGTTACTCGAGAAGTATGTGGACACACACCGGGGAGCTGTTTTTT; CDR3: CASSYSRSMWTHTGELFF
length: 13; D: NA; V: TRBV12-3/TRBV12-4; J: TRBJ2-5; size: NA; DNA: TGTGCCAGCAGACCCGCCTCCCAAGAGACCCAGTACTTC; CDR3: CASRPASQETQYF
length: 15; D: NA; V: TRBV5-1; J: TRBJ2-5; size: many; DNA: TGCGCCAGCAGCTTGCGGCCGACCGTACAAGAGACCCAGTACTTC; CDR3: CASSLRPTVQETQYF
length: 12; D: NA; V: TRBV5-1; J: TRBJ2-5; size: many; DNA: TGTGCCAGCAGCTTAGGTCGGGAGACCCAGTACTTC; CDR3: CASSLGRETQYF
length: 15; D: NA; V: TRBV3-1; J: TRBJ1-6; size: NA; DNA: TGTGCCAGCGCCGCGAGTGGGCAGGGGAATTCACCCCTCCACTTT; CDR3: CASAASGQGNSPLHF
length: 15; D: TRBD2; V: TRBV12-3/TRBV12-4; J: TRBJ2-1; size: many; DNA: TGTGCCAGCAGTTTGGGGCTAGCGGGGGAAGGCGAGCAGTTCTTC; CDR3: CASSLGLAGEGEQFF
length: 14; D: NA; V: TRBV5-6; J: TRBJ2-7; size: few; DNA: TGTGCCAGCAGCTTGATGGGGGCGGTATACGAGCAGTACTTC; CDR3: CASSLMGAVYEQYF
length: 14; D: NA; V: TRBV5-6; J: TRBJ1-1; size: NA; DNA: TGTGCCAGCAGCTGGGGCAGGGTGAACACTGAAGCTTTCTTT; CDR3: CASSWGRVNTEAFF
length: 16; D: NA; V: TRBV29-1; J: TRBJ2-5; size: few; DNA: TGCAGCGTTGAAGAGGATACACAGCACAACCAAGAGACCCAGTACTTC; CDR3: CSVEEDTQHNQETQYF
length: 13; D: NA; V: TRBV11-2; J: TRBJ2-5; size: NA; DNA: TGTGCCAGCAGCGGACATTCCCAAGAGACCCAGTACTTC; CDR3: CASSGHSQETQYF
length: 16; D: TRBD2; V: TRBV24-1; J: TRBJ2-1; size: few; DNA: TGTGCCACCAGTGACCGCCGGGCTAGCGGGGGGGGTGAGCAGTTCTTC; CDR3: CATSDRRASGGGEQFF
length: 14; D: NA; V: TRBV5-1; J: TRBJ2-5; size: few; DNA: TGCGCCAGCAGCTTGGTACCAGCGCAAGAGACCCAGTACTTC; CDR3: CASSLVPAQETQYF
length: 13; D: NA; V: TRBV29-1; J: TRBJ1-1; size: NA; DNA: TGCAGCGTTGAAGAATTCGAGAACACTGAAGCTTTCTTT; CDR3: CSVEEFENTEAFF